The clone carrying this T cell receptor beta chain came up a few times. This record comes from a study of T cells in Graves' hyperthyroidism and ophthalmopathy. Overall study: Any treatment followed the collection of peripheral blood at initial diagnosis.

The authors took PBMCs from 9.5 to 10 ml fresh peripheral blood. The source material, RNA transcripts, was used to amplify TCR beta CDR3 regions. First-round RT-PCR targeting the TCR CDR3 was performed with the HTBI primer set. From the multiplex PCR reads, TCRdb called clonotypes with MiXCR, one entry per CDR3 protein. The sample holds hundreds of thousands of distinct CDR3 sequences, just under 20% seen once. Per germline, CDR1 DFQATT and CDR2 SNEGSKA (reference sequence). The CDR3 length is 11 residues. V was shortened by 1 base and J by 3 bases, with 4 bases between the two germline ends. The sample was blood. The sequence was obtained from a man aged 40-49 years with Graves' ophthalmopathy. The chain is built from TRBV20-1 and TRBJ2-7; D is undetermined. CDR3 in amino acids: CSARGHYEQYF. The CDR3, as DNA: TGCAGTGCTAGAGGGCACTACGAGCAGTACTTC.